The entry that follows covers one T cell receptor beta chain sequence. What it binds is not known. These data are taken from a study of T cell repertoires in cytomegalovirus infection. Study-wide context: It can be stated that public TCR beta signatures indicated CMV infection as well as a matching HLA type. Study findings and constraints: Clonotype analysis showed dominance of the ex vivo response by HLA-C-restricted CMV-specific TCR beta clonotypes. Identification of carriers of CMV plus the relevant HLA was performed using cumulative public TCR beta family frequency.

V lost 3 bases and J lost 6, with 17 bases in between. The CDR3 is 15 residues long. Germline values: CDR1 ENHRY, CDR2 SYGVKD. MiXCR was run by TCRdb on the reads, yielding one entry per CDR3 protein. The sample shows about 530,000 distinct CDR3 sequences, 26% of them seen only once. The J gene is TRBJ1-2, the V gene TRBV10-3; D perhaps matches TRBD1 (6 bases). This TCR came from a human donor in good health (CMV status not recorded). Some clones in this sample may be carry-over from other donors' samples. The sequenced sample consisted of PBMCs. CDR3 bases: TGTGCCATCAGTGACCGATCTATAAGGGGGAATGGCTACACCTTC. The encoded protein is CAISDRSIRGNGYTF.